The 20 T cell receptor beta chains below were found in one sample sequenced in a study of blood T cells in healthy people across ages. Next came a second PCR, run for about 6 to 11 cycles, which used a sample-barcoded 5' primer along with a J-beta primer mix. TCRdb used MiXCR to reprocess the 5' RACE reads, holding one entry per CDR3 protein. Of about 780,000 distinct CDR3 sequences listed, approximately 24% are singletons. The sample also formed part of further work on T cells of mothers and their children.

The specimen sequenced was blood. The receptor set was obtained from a boy younger than 18 in good health.

A few counts support this clonotype. This chain links TRBV7-9 with TRBJ1-1; 8 bases match TRBD1. Germline CDR1 and CDR2: SEHNR and FQNEAQ (reference sequence). The CDR3 length is 15 residues. Trimming at V came to 0 bases and at J to 6 bases, leaving 6 bases not matched to a gene. The CDR3 protein is CASSLARTGIAEAFF. The CDR3 DNA sequence: TGTGCCAGCAGCTTAGCCAGGACAGGGATCGCTGAAGCTTTCTTT.

The chain combines TRBV28 with TRBJ1-2; 7 nucleotides match TRBD1. The CDR3 runs 13 residues. Germline-derived CDR1 and CDR2 are MDHEN and SYDVKM. With 7 bases clipped from V and 3 bases from J, the junction kept 5 bases outside the gene matches. CDR3 protein: CASTPGQHYGYTF. CDR3 in DNA: TGTGCCAGCACTCCGGGACAGCACTATGGCTACACCTTC.

This clonotype was counted between two and nine times. This chain uses TRBV24-1 with TRBJ2-5; 7 nucleotides match TRBD2. The junction had 4 bases not matched to a gene; V was cut back by 3 bases and J by 1 base. The CDR3 has 15 amino acids. Germline V gene data show CDR1 as KGHDR and CDR2 as SFDVKD. In nucleotides, the CDR3 is TGTGCCACCAGTGATCCTTCGGGGGGCCAAGAGACCCAGTACTTC. It yields the protein CATSDPSGGQETQYF.

This clonotype was counted a few times. V gene TRBV24-1 combines with J gene TRBJ1-2, with TRBD1 matching 9 bases. The CDR3 has 13 amino acids. The junction had 3 bases not matched to a gene; V was cut back by 3 bases and J by 8 bases. Germline CDR1 and CDR2: KGHDR and SFDVKD. CDR3 region: CATSDTGGRGYTF. CDR3 in DNA: TGTGCCACCAGTGATACAGGGGGCAGGGGCTACACCTTC.

This rearrangement joins TRBV18 to TRBJ2-5; no clear D gene. The germline V gene encodes CDR1 KGHSH and CDR2 LQKENI. V lost 6 bases and J lost 5, with 13 bases in between. The CDR3 totals 13 residues. The CDR3 loop reads CASSRQQWETQYF. The CDR3 nucleotides read TGTGCCAGCTCCCGCCAGCAATGGGAGACCCAGTACTTC.

This clonotype was seen a handful of times. The chain joins TRBV24-1 to TRBJ2-5, with D perhaps being TRBD1 or TRBD2 (5 bases each). The J call may not be correct, given that the DNA end is closer to TRBJ2-1. The CDR3 spans 15 residues. Germline V gene sequence: CDR1 KGHDR, CDR2 SFDVKD. The CDR3 coding sequence is TGTGCCACCAGTGATTCGGGACCCCTAGACAATGAGCAGTTCTTC. It translates to CATSDSGPLDNEQFF.

This clonotype was counted a few times. V is TRBV7-8 and J is TRBJ2-5, with unresolved D. The CDR3 length is 14 residues. CDR1 is SGHVS and CDR2 is FQNEAQ in the germline V gene. The V end was cut by 2 bases, the J end by 4 bases, with 11 bases between. The CDR3 is CASSLSGRPETQYF. CDR3 nucleotides: TGTGCCAGCAGCTTATCGGGCAGGCCAGAGACCCAGTACTTC.

This chain joins TRBV30 and TRBJ2-2; D remains ambiguous. CDR1 is GTSNPN, CDR2 SVGIG, per germline (reference sequence). This CDR3 contains 12 residues. V was shortened by 2 bases and J by 6 bases, with 7 bases between the two germline ends. CDR3 DNA: TGTGCCTGGAGTCCCTCGGCCGGGGAGCTGTTTTTT. Its translation is CAWSPSAGELFF.

This clonotype was observed at least ten times. This rearrangement joins TRBV29-1 to TRBJ2-7, with a tentative D call TRBD2 (5 bases). V was trimmed by 7 bases and J by 4 bases, leaving 11 bases between them. This CDR3 has 11 amino acids. The germline V gene has CDR1 SQVTM and CDR2 ANQGSEA. The CDR3 spells CSARTGYEQYF. The CDR3 DNA reads as TGCAGCGCTCGGACGGGATACGAGCAGTACTTC.

CDR3 in DNA: TGCGCCAGCAGGACTAGCGGGGGGGATACGCAGTATTTT. Amino acid sequence: CASRTSGGDTQYF. J is TRBJ2-3 and V is TRBV5-1, with TRBD2 identical over 13 bases. Germline V gene lookup returns CDR1 SGHRS and CDR2 YFSETQ. The CDR3 runs to 13 residues. J was trimmed by 6 bases and V by 5 bases; bases with no gene match: 0.

This clonotype occurred a few times. The CDR3 bases are TGCGCCAGCAGGCTTGGACAGGGAAACGAGCAGTACTTC. Residues: CASRLGQGNEQYF. The V and J genes are TRBV5-1 and TRBJ2-7; 8 bases line up with TRBD1. V shed 5 bases and J 5 bases; nucleotides not matched to a gene: 6. CDR1 is SGHRS and CDR2 is YFSETQ in the germline V gene. The CDR3 runs to 13 residues.

This clonotype has just a few counts. The chain recombines TRBV3-1 with TRBJ2-2; maybe TRBD1 (5 bases). Trimming took 6 bases from V and 3 from J, leaving 8 bases between them. From germline, CDR1 is LGHDT and CDR2 YNNKEL (reference sequence). The CDR3 is 13 amino acids. CDR3 DNA sequence: TGTGCCAGCAGGCCAGGGTACACCGGGGAGCTGTTTTTT. It translates to CASRPGYTGELFF.

J is TRBJ1-1 and V is TRBV5-1; D perhaps matches TRBD1 (5 bases). The CDR3 has 12 amino acids. Trimming removed 3 bases at V and 8 bases at J, with 11 bases between. Germline V gives CDR1 SGHRS, CDR2 YFSETQ. The CDR3 region is CASSWGGYEAFF. The CDR3 region has the DNA TGCGCCAGCAGCTGGGGGGGATACGAAGCTTTCTTT.

The J gene is TRBJ2-3, the V gene TRBV19; D is perhaps TRBD1 (6 bases). The CDR3 has 14 amino acids. Germline V gene lookup returns CDR1 LNHDA and CDR2 SQIVND (reference sequence). The V gene lost 5 bases and the J gene lost 2 bases, with 11 bases spanning the gap. The CDR3 region is CASSPGANTDTQYF. The DNA of the CDR3 is TGTGCCAGTAGTCCAGGGGCCAACACAGATACGCAGTATTTT.

This chain uses TRBV5-1 with TRBJ2-7; 8 bases line up with TRBD1. The CDR3 loop spans 14 amino acids. Trimming cost V 4 bases and J 4 bases; bases outside gene matches: 7. CDR1 and CDR2 from the germline V gene are SGHRS and YFSETQ. CDR3 protein: CASSKDRGLYEQYF. CDR3 DNA sequence: TGCGCCAGCAGCAAAGACAGGGGATTATACGAGCAGTACTTC. The full variable domain, rest sourced from reference TRBV5-1 and TRBJ2-7, is KAGVTQTPRYLIKTRGQQVTLSCSPISGHRSVSWYQQTPGQGLQFLFEYFSETQRNKGNFPGRFSGRQFSNSRSEMNVSTLELGDSALYLCASSKDRGLYEQYFGPGTRLTVT.

The chain carries TRBV7-9 and TRBJ2-5, with D unclear. Trimming pared 5 bases from V and 7 bases from J, leaving 11 bases between. Germline V gene sequence: CDR1 SEHNR, CDR2 FQNEAQ (reference sequence). This CDR3 spans 12 amino acids. The CDR3 DNA reads as TGTGCCAGCAGCCCTTCTTCATCGACCCAGTACTTC. It yields the protein CASSPSSSTQYF.

V gene TRBV6-6 combines with J gene TRBJ2-7; D is unclear. This CDR3 has 13 residues. V dropped 7 bases and J dropped 0 bases, with 10 bases sitting between them. The germline CDR1 and CDR2 sequences are MNHNY and SVGAGI (reference sequence). The CDR3 DNA reads TGTGCCAGCAAACCAGAGAGCTCCTACGAGCAGTACTTC. Translation gives CASKPESSYEQYF.

This clonotype was observed a handful of times. The CDR3, as DNA: TGCAGCGTTGAGACAGGAGCCGACTACGAGCAGTACTTC. As protein: CSVETGADYEQYF. This chain joins TRBV29-1 and TRBJ2-5, with a possible D match to TRBD1 (6 bases). Judging by the DNA end, TRBJ2-7 fits better; the J call may be wrong. CDR1 is SQVTM and CDR2 is ANQGSEA in the germline V gene. The CDR3 consists of 13 residues.

The CDR3 DNA follows: TGCAGTGCCAAGTGGGGAGATACTGAAGCTTTCTTT. It encodes CSAKWGDTEAFF. The gene calls are TRBV20-1 and TRBJ1-1; D is uncertain. Germline-derived CDR1 and CDR2 are DFQATT and SNEGSKA (reference sequence). Trimming pared 6 bases from V and 5 bases from J, leaving 13 bases between. The CDR3 is 12 amino acids.

This clonotype has a handful of counts. The chain carries TRBV2 and TRBJ2-5; 11 bases align to TRBD2. The V and J ends lost 4 bases and 3 bases, in that order; junction bases with no gene match: 4. Germline loops: CDR1 SNHLY, CDR2 FYNNEI. The CDR3 is 15 residues long. The DNA for the CDR3 is TGTGCCAGCAGTGGGGTAGCGGGGGGGAAAGAGACCCAGTACTTC. Translation: CASSGVAGGKETQYF.